This T cell receptor beta chain stems from a study of T cells in Graves' hyperthyroidism and ophthalmopathy. Points from the study as a whole: In blood, most of the thyroid clonotypes expanded above 0.001 were also present. Patients with ophthalmopathy were separated from those with stable hyperthyroidism by a 13 V-J model.

Note on this clonotype: What it recognizes is unknown. A much bigger clone sits one base away, suggesting this may be a read error.

TCR beta CDR3 sequences were amplified from RNA transcripts. HTBI primers were employed in a first-round RT-PCR of the TCR CDR3. A single record per CDR3 protein comes from TCRdb applying MiXCR to the multiplex PCR reads. Of 400,000 to 600,000 distinct CDR3 sequences listed, roughly 16% are singletons. Clinical Activity Scores of at least 3, NOSPECS grades of at least 4 and durations under 3 months characterized ophthalmopathy patients. Diagnoses were established using clinical symptoms, serum thyroxine and TRAb, thyroid ultrasound and orbital computed tomography. This CDR3 contains 12 residues. The germline gives CDR1 GTSNPN, CDR2 SVGIG (reference sequence).

This clonotype originated in a woman in her twenties or thirties with Graves' ophthalmopathy. This chain connects TRBV30 to TRBJ2-1, with 7 positions matching TRBD1. Sequenced: blood. CDR3 loop: CASQGPGWEQFF. In nucleotides, the CDR3 is TGTGCTTCACAGGGGCCTGGGTGGGAGCAGTTCTTC.